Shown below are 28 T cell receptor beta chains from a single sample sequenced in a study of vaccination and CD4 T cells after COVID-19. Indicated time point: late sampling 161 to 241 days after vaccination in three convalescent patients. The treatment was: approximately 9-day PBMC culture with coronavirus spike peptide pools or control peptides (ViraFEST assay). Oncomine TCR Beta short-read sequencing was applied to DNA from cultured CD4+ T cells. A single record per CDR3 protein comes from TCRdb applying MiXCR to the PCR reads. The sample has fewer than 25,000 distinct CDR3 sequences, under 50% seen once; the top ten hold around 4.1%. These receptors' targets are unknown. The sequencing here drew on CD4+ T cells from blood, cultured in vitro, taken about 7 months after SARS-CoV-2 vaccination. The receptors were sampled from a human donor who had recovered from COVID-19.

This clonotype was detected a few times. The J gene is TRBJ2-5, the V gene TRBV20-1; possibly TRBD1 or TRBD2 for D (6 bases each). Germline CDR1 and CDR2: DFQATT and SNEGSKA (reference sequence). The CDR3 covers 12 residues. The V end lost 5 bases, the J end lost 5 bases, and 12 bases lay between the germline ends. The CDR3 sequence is CSAAQGRETQYF. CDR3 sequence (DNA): TGCAGTGCTGCGCAGGGGAGGGAGACCCAGTACTTC.

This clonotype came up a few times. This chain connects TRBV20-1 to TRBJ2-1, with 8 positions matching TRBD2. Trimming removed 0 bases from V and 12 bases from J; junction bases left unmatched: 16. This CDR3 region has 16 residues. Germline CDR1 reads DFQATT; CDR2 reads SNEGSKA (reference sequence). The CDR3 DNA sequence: TGCAGTGCTAGAGAGGGAACTAGCGGTAACCTTTATGGGCAGTTCTTC. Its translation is CSAREGTSGNLYGQFF.

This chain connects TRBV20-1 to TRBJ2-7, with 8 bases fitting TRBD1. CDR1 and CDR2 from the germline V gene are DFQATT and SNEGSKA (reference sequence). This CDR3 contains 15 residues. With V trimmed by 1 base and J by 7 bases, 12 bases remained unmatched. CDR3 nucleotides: TGCAGTGCTAGAGTAGCCGGGACAGGCGAGGTGGAGCAGTACTTC. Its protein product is CSARVAGTGEVEQYF.

The CDR3 DNA reads as TGTGCCAGCAGTTCCAGGGCTGGCGGGGCCAACGTCCTGACTTTC. Protein product: CASSSRAGGANVLTF. The chain carries TRBV6-5 and TRBJ2-6, with D maybe TRBD1 (5 bases). Trimming took 4 bases from V and 4 from J, leaving 11 bases between them. The CDR3 covers 15 residues. Germline CDR1 MNHEY, CDR2 SVGAGI.

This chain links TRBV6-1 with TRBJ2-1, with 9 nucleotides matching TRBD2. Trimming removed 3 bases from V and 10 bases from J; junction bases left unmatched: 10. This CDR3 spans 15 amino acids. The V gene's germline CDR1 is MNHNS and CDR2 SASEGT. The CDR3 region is CASSDQGGRAWEQFF. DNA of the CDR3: TGTGCCAGCAGTGATCAGGGCGGGAGGGCTTGGGAGCAGTTCTTC.

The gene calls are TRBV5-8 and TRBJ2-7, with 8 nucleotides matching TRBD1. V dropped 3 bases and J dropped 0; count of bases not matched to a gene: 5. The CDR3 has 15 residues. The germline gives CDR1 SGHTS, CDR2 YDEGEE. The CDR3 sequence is CASSSDRVSSYEQYF. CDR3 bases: TGTGCCAGCAGCTCGGACAGGGTTAGCTCCTACGAGCAGTACTTC.

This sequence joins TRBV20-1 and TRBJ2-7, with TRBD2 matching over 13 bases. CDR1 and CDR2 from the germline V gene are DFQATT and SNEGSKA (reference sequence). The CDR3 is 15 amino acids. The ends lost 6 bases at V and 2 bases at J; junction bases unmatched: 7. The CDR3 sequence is CSALKLAGGPYEQYF. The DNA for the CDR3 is TGCAGTGCACTGAAACTAGCGGGAGGGCCCTACGAGCAGTACTTC.

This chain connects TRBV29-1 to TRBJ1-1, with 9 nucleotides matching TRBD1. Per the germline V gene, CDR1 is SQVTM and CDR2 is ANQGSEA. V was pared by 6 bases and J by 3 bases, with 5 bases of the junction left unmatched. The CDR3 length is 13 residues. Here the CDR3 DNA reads TGCAGCGTCTGGACAGGGGAGGACACTGAAGCTTTCTTT. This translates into CSVWTGEDTEAFF.

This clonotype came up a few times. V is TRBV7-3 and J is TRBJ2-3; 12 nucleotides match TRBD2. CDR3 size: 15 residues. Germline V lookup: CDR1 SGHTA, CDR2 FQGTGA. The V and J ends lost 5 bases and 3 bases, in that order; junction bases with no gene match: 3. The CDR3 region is CASSRTSGTTDTQYF. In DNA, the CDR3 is TGTGCCAGCAGCCGGACTAGCGGGACAACAGATACGCAGTATTTT.

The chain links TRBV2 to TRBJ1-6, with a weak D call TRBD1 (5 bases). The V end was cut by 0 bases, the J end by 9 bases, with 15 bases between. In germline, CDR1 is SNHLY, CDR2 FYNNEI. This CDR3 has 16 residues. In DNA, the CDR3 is TGTGCCAGCAGTGAAGCGGGTGGGGGGACGAGTTCACCCCTCCACTTT. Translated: CASSEAGGGTSSPLHF. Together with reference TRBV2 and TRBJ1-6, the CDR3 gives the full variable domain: EPEVTQTPSHQVTQMGQEVILRCVPISNHLYFYWYRQILGQKVEFLVSFYNNEISEKSEIFDDQFSVERPDGSNFTLKIRSTKLEDSAMYFCASSEAGGGTSSPLHFGNGTRLTVT.

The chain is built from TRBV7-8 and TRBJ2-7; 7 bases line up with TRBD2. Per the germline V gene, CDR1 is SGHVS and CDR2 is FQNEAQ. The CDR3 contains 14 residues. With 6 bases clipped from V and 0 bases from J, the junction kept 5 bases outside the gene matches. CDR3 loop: CASSRGGFSYEQYF. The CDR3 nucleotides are TGTGCCAGCAGTCGCGGGGGTTTCTCCTACGAGCAGTACTTC. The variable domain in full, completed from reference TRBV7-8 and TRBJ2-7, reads GAGVSQSPRYKVAKRGQDVALRCDPISGHVSLFWYQQALGQGPEFLTYFQNEAQLDKSGLPSDRFFAERPEGSVSTLKIQRTQQEDSAVYLCASSRGGFSYEQYFGPGTRLTVT.

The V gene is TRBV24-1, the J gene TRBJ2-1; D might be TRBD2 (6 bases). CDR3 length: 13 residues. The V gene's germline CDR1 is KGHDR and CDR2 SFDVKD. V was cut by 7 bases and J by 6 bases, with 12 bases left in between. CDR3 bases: TGTGCCACCAGCCGGGACTCCGTCAATGAGCAGTTCTTC. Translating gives CATSRDSVNEQFF.

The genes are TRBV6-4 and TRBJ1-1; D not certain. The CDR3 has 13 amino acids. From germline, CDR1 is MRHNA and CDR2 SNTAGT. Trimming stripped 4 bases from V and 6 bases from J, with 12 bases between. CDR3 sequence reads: CASSALMGAEAFF. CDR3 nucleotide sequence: TGTGCCAGCAGTGCCTTGATGGGTGCTGAAGCTTTCTTT.

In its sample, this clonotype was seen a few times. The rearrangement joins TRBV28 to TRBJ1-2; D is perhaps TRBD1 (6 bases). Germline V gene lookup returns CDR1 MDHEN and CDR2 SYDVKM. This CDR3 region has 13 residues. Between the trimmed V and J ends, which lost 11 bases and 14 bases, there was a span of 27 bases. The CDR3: CAGGRASGRGWTF. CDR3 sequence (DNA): TGTGCCGGGGGCCGGGCCTCGGGTAGGGGTTGGACCTTC.

CDR3 loop: CASSLISPGAMTDTQYF. Here the CDR3 DNA reads TGTGCCAGCAGTTTGATCTCTCCGGGGGCAATGACAGATACGCAGTATTTT. The V call is TRBV28, the J call TRBJ2-3; perhaps D is TRBD1 or TRBD2 (6 bases each). The germline V and J ends were trimmed by 3 bases and 3 bases, with 19 bases remaining between them. Germline V gene lookup returns CDR1 MDHEN and CDR2 SYDVKM. This CDR3 is 17 amino acids long.

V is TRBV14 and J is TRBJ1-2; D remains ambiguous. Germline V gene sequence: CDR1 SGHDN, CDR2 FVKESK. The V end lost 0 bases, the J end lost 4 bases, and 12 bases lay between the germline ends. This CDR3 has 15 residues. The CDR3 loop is CASSQDSWSSYGYTF. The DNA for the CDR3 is TGTGCCAGCAGCCAAGATTCCTGGTCCTCCTATGGCTACACCTTC.

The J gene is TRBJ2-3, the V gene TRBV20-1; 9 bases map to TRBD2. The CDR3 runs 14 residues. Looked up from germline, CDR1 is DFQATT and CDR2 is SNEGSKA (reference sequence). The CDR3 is CIRFSGRGPDTQYF. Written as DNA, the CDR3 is TGCATTAGGTTTAGCGGGAGAGGACCAGATACGCAGTATTTT.

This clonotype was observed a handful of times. The CDR3 reads CSANKGTGANVLTF. In DNA form, the CDR3 reads TGCAGTGCCAATAAAGGGACGGGGGCCAACGTCCTGACTTTC. This chain connects TRBV20-1 to TRBJ2-6; D may match TRBD1 or TRBD2 (5 bases each). In germline, CDR1 is DFQATT, CDR2 SNEGSKA (reference sequence). V was cut by 6 bases and J by 4 bases, with 13 bases left in between. The CDR3 runs to 14 residues.

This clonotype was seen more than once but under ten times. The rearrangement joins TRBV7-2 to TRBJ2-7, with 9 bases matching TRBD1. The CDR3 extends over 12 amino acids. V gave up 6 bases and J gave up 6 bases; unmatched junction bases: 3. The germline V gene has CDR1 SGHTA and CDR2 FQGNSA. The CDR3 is CASRQGAREQYF. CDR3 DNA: TGTGCCAGCAGACAGGGGGCGCGCGAGCAGTACTTC.

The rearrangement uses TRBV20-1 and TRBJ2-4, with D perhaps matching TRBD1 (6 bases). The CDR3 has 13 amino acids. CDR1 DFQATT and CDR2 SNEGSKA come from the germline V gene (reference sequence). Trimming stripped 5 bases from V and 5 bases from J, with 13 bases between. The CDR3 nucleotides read TGCAGTGCTCTGGGACACCGAGAAAACATTCAGTACTTC. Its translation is CSALGHRENIQYF.

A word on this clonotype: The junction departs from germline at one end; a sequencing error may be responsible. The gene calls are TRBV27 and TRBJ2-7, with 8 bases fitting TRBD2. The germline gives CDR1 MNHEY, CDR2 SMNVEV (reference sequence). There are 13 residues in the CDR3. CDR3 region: CATPGGTGYEQCF. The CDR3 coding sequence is TGTGCCACCCCGGGAGGGACGGGGTACGAGCAGTGCTTC.

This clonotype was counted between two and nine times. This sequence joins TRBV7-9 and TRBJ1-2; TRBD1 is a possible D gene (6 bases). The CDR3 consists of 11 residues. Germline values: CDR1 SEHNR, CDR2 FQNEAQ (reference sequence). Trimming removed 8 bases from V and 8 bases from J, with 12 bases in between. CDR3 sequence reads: CASAKGEGYTF. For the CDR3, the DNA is TGTGCCAGCGCCAAGGGGGAAGGCTACACCTTC. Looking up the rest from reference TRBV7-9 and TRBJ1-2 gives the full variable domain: DTGVSQNPRHKITKRGQNVTFRCDPISEHNRLYWYRQTLGQGPEFLTYFQNEAQLEKSRLLSDRFSAERPKGSFSTLEIQRTEQGDSAMYLCASAKGEGYTFGSGTRLTVV.

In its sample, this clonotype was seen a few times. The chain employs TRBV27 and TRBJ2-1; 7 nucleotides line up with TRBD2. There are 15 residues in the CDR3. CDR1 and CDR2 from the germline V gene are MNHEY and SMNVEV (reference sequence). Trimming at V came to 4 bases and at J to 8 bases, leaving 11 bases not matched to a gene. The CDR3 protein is CASSSGTKGLDEQFF. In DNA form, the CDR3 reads TGTGCCAGCAGTTCCGGGACTAAGGGGTTGGATGAGCAGTTCTTC.

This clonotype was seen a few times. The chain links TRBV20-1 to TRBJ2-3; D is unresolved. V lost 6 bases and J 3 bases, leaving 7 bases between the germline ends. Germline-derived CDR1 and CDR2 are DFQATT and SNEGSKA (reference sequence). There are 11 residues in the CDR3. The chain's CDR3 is CSAGFTDTQYF. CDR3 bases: TGCAGTGCAGGGTTTACAGATACGCAGTATTTT.

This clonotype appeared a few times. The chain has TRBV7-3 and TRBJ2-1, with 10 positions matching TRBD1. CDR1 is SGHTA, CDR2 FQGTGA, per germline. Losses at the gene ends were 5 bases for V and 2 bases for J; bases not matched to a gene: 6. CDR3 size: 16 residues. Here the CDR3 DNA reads TGTGCCAGCAGCCCCGGGACAGGGGCCCCCTACAATGAGCAGTTCTTC. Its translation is CASSPGTGAPYNEQFF.

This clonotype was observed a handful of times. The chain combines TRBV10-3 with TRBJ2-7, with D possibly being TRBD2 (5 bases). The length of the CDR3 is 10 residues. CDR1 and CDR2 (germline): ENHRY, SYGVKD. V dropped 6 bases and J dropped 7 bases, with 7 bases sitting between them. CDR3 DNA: TGTGCCATCAGCGAGGGTGAGCAGTACTTC. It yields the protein CAISEGEQYF.

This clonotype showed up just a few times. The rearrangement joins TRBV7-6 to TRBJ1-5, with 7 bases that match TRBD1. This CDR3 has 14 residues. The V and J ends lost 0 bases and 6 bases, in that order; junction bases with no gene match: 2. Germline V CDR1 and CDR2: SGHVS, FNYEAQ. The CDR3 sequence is CASSLAQGGQPQHF. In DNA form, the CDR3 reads TGTGCCAGCAGCTTAGCGCAGGGGGGTCAGCCCCAGCATTTT.

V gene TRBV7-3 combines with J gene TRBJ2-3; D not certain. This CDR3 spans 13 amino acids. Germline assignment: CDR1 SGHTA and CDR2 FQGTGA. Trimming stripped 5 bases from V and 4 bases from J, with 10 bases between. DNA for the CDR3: TGTGCCAGCAGCCCTGGACGATCAGATACGCAGTATTTT. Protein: CASSPGRSDTQYF.